The present TCR beta chain was sequenced within a study of OX40 agonist ivuxolimab in advanced cancers. A note on the overall study: Ivuxolimab, which targeted the costimulatory receptor OX40 (CD134), was an agonistic, fully human IgG2 monoclonal antibody. Intravenous ivuxolimab was administered to patients every 2 weeks at six dose levels: 0.01, 0.1, 0.3, 1.5, 3 and 10 mg/kg. Among the 50 to 55 dose-escalation patients, about 20 had hepatocellular carcinoma, 15 or so melanoma, 9 renal cell carcinoma and 9 head and neck cancer. In the dose-escalation cohort, roughly 80% of patients were male, and the mean age was approximately 60 years, with a range of about 23 to 90. Prior anti-PD-1, anti-PD-L1 or anti-CTLA-4 therapy was permitted, and checkpoint inhibitors had been received by approximately 39% of dose-escalation patients. Partial responses occurred in three dose-escalation patients, of whom one had hepatocellular carcinoma and two had cutaneous melanoma. Peripheral TCRbeta sequencing aimed to test whether ivuxolimab altered TCR sequence diversity and caused clonal T-cell expansion. The monotherapy dose-escalation portion (N ≈ 56 patients) of the phase I ivuxolimab trial is reported in the paper.

The research as a whole found: Partial responders in the 0.1-3.0 mg/kg groups had among the lowest normalized peripheral clonal expansion, especially among CD8+ T cells. After ivuxolimab, CD8+ T cells had more expanded clones than CD4+ T cells on average. The antigen specificity of the peripheral T cells that underwent clonal expansion was not determined. Clonal expansion of both CD4+ and CD8+ blood T cells was observed from baseline to week 6 at doses 0.1 to 3.0 mg/kg. Low levels of normalized T-cell clonal expansion were also seen in some nonresponding patients.

The trial excluded patients who had a history of autoimmune disease or who were on systemic immunosuppression. Peripheral blood for TCR sequencing was collected from all dose cohorts at baseline, on cycle 4 day 1, and on cycle 7 day 1. Samples came from an open-label, multicenter, first-in-human phase I dose-escalation trial of ivuxolimab. Adults with locally advanced or metastatic melanoma, renal cell carcinoma, hepatocellular carcinoma or head and neck squamous cell carcinoma were enrolled in the trial. Before TCR sequencing, CD4+ and CD8+ T cells were separately sorted from peripheral blood. Genomic DNA was isolated from the sorted cells so that the TCRbeta CDR3 region could be sequenced. The immunoSEQ Assay was used to sequence the TCRbeta CDR3 regions. TCRdb took this table from immuneACCESS and kept in-frame rearrangements with V and J called. Such tables lack part of the clones; where checked against another copy, unresolved V genes explain under half of the gap, and the rest is unexplained. This sample has approximately 44,000 clones in its table, and 86% of those were observed once. Together, the top ten hold about 13% of the sample.

CDR1 and CDR2 are drawn from the germline V gene: SGHVS, FNYEAQ. The CDR3 numbers 15 residues from cysteine through phenylalanine. The kept DNA is CDR3 alone, 45 bases in frame from the first base. V and J are truncated by 5 bases and 1 base respectively, leaving an intervening sequence of 12 bases. As concerns this clone: Its antigen has not been determined. Within one base of it there is no much larger clone, and no base qualities were kept.

The source is an adult with an advanced solid tumor such as melanoma, head and neck, liver or kidney cancer. The sample was CD4+ or CD8+ T cells sorted from blood, taken in a trial of the OX40 agonist ivuxolimab. The chain joins TRBV7-6 to TRBJ2-1; possibly the D gene is TRBD1, per 8 matching bases. The DNA sequence is given as TGTGCCAGCAGCGAACAGGGGGGGTCCTACAATGAGCAGTTCTTC. The resulting protein is CASSEQGGSYNEQFF.